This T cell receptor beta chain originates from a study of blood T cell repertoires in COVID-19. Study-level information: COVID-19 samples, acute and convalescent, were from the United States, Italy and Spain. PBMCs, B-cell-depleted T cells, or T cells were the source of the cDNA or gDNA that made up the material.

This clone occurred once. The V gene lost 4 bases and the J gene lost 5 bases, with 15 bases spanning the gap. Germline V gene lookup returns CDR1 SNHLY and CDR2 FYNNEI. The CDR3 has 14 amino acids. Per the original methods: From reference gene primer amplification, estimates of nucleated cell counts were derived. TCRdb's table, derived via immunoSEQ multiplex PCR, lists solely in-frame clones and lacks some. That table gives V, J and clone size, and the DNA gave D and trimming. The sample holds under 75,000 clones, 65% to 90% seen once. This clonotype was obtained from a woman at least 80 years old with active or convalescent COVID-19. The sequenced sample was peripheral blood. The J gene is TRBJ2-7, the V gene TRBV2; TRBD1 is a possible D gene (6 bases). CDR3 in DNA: TGTGCCAGCAGTGTACCCAGGGGTAGCGACGAGCAGTACTTC. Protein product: CASSVPRGSDEQYF.